This TCR beta chain is drawn from a study of patients and donors after allogeneic stem cell transplantation (dated by TCRdb to the early 2020s). The protocol used for the library was RT-PCR. Reads for this sample came from a NextSeq 550. Through fastp at Q25 and MiXCR, TCRdb rebuilt clones from the public reads, retaining in-frame beta chains. Rows with a matching CDR3 protein are joined into one entry that keeps the most common DNA and genes. Counted in this sample were about 110,000 distinct CDR3 sequences; roughly 37% of them appeared once. Of the sample, 27% is held by the ten largest clones. This clonotype was observed a few times. Its antigen has not been determined. Nothing much larger sits one base from this clone, and base qualities are not available. The receptor was isolated from a human donor who was either an allogeneic HSCT recipient or a stem cell or donor lymphocyte infusion donor (not recorded which). It is not recorded whose cells these are; they may come from a transplant donor. What was sequenced was blood, either unsorted or a sorted T cell fraction (not recorded which).

The CDR3 has the sequence CASSSDRYSNQPQHF. The DNA sequence follows: TGTGCCAGCAGCTCGGACAGGTATAGCAATCAGCCCCAGCATTTT. The chain is encoded by TRBV12-3 or TRBV12-4 joined to TRBJ1-5; 7 junctional bases match TRBD1. V lost 6 bases and J lost 0 bases, and the count of bases not matched to a germline gene is 5. CDR3 length: 15 amino acids, cysteine to phenylalanine. Kept here is only the CDR3 DNA, which spans 45 bases and is read in frame from base 1.